This T cell receptor beta chain was sequenced for a study of CD8 T cells in Susac syndrome. Random hexamers primed reverse transcription of roughly 0.5 to 1 ug RNA. TCRdb reprocessed the immunoSEQ multiplex PCR reads with MiXCR, giving one entry per CDR3 protein. The data hold approximately 160,000 distinct CDR3 sequences, with 93% observed a single time. This clonotype was picked up one time. Germline assignment: CDR1 SGHRS and CDR2 YFSETQ. The CDR3 runs to 14 residues. V dropped 4 bases and J dropped 8; count of bases not matched to a gene: 5. V gene TRBV5-1 combines with J gene TRBJ1-4; 10 bases map to TRBD1. The TCR sequence derives from a human donor in good health. The sample was CD4+ T cells from PBMCs. CDR3 residues: CASSEPGQGEKLFF. In nucleotides, the CDR3 is TGCGCCAGCAGCGAACCGGGACAGGGGGAAAAACTGTTTTTT.